Shown below are 11 T cell receptor beta chains from a single sample sequenced in a study of vaccination effects on CD4 cells after COVID-19. Their antigens are not known. The method was immunoSEQ multiplex PCR; TCRdb's version includes in-frame clones alone and lacks a portion of them. This table has 15,000 to 20,000 clones, about 80% appearing once. Viral peptide pool expansion of antigen-specific CD4+ T cells preceded sequencing in the ViraFEST assay. Subsequent to a culture period of around eleven days, CD4+ T cells were isolated. Confirmation by PCR established that the person had SARS-CoV-2 infection between March and December 2020. Each participant received a vaccine that was either BNT162b2 or mRNA-1273, given as two doses. This sample comprised CD4+ T cells from PBMCs cultured with SARS-CoV-2 spike peptides, obtained after COVID-19 vaccination. The source of these receptors is a human donor who had a prior SARS-CoV-2 infection.

A few counts support this clone. An end of the junction differs from the germline gene, which may be a read error. The chain is built from TRBV18 and TRBJ2-7, with a possible D match to TRBD1 (7 bases). The germline V gene has CDR1 KGHSH and CDR2 LQKENI. The CDR3 length is 13 residues. The CDR3 DNA follows: TGTGCCAGCTCACCTCCTGGACAGGAGCGGGCGGACTTC. Protein sequence: CASSPPGQERADF.

The V gene is TRBV27, the J gene TRBJ1-5; no firm D call. The CDR3 has 16 residues. Trimming cost V 5 bases and J 0 bases, with 14 bases left between them. Germline assignment: CDR1 MNHEY and CDR2 SMNVEV (reference sequence). The CDR3 DNA reads TGTGCCAGCAGTCCGACGGGAGTCTATAGCAATCAGCCCCAGCATTTT. Protein sequence: CASSPTGVYSNQPQHF.

The table lists this clone with a count of one. CDR3 coding DNA: TGTGCCAGCAGTGCGGACAGAGTGGGGGGCTACACCTTC. Protein: CASSADRVGGYTF. The J gene is TRBJ1-2, the V gene TRBV2; possible D gene TRBD1, 6 bases. The CDR3 covers 13 residues. V was trimmed by 4 bases and J by 8 bases, leaving 14 bases between them. Germline V gene data show CDR1 as SNHLY and CDR2 as FYNNEI.

The chain links TRBV3-1 (or the pseudogene TRBV3-2) to TRBJ1-1; possible D gene TRBD1, 5 bases. CDR1 and CDR2 (germline): LGHDT, YNNKEL (reference sequence). The CDR3 has 14 residues. V was cut by 3 bases and J by 3 bases, with 11 bases left in between. The CDR3 sequence is CASSHRGADTEAFF. CDR3 bases: TGTGCCAGCAGCCATCGAGGGGCTGACACTGAAGCTTTCTTT.

This chain links TRBV12-5 with TRBJ2-1, with 11 bases fitting TRBD2. The CDR3 is made up of 18 amino acids. CDR1 is LGHNT and CDR2 is FRNRAP in the germline V gene. V trimming: 0 bases; J trimming: 2 bases; junction bases outside the gene matches: 6. Here the CDR3 reads CASGLVGLAGPTYNEQFF. The CDR3 DNA follows: TGTGCTAGTGGTTTGGTCGGACTAGCGGGTCCCACCTACAATGAGCAGTTCTTC.

This clone was detected only a few times. The rearrangement uses TRBV5-6 and TRBJ1-2; D might be TRBD1 (5 bases). Germline CDR1 and CDR2: SGHDT and YYEEEE. V lost 6 bases to trimming and J lost 2 bases, with 11 bases between them. This CDR3 contains 13 residues. In nucleotides, the CDR3 is TGTGCCAGCAATAGGGACGAAAACTATGGCTACACCTTC. This sequence encodes CASNRDENYGYTF.

This clone has a single count. The rearrangement joins TRBV2 to TRBJ1-2; D is perhaps TRBD1 (6 bases). Trimming pared 6 bases from V and 1 base from J, leaving 15 bases between. Germline V gives CDR1 SNHLY, CDR2 FYNNEI. The CDR3 has 15 amino acids. CDR3 protein: CASSEQGKFNYGYTF. CDR3 DNA: TGTGCCAGCAGCGAACAGGGTAAATTTAACTATGGCTACACCTTC. The full variable domain, rest sourced from reference TRBV2 and TRBJ1-2, is EPEVTQTPSHQVTQMGQEVILRCVPISNHLYFYWYRQILGQKVEFLVSFYNNEISEKSEIFDDQFSVERPDGSNFTLKIRSTKLEDSAMYFCASSEQGKFNYGYTFGSGTRLTVV.

J is TRBJ2-7 and V is TRBV5-4; tentatively, D is TRBD1 or TRBD2 (5 bases each). CDR1 and CDR2 from the germline V gene are SGHNT and YYREEE (reference sequence). Trimming cost V 0 bases and J 0 bases, with 10 bases left between them. The CDR3 runs to 15 residues. CDR3 bases: TGTGCCAGCAGCTTGGGAGGGGCCAGCTCCTACGAGCAGTACTTC. Translating gives CASSLGGASSYEQYF.

The V gene is TRBV11-3, the J gene TRBJ2-5; D ambiguous. Trimming removed 0 bases from V and 3 bases from J, with 8 bases in between. This CDR3 is 14 amino acids long. Germline V gene data show CDR1 as SGHNT and CDR2 as YENEEA. The CDR3 nucleotides read TGTGCCAGCAGCTTAGAGGATTGGAAAGAGACCCAGTACTTC. Protein product: CASSLEDWKETQYF.

The chain joins TRBV11-3 to TRBJ2-1; D unresolved. This CDR3 has 13 amino acids. Trimming shortened V by 0 bases and J by 4 bases, and 4 bases separated the two germline ends. Germline V gene sequence: CDR1 SGHNT, CDR2 YENEEA. The DNA of the CDR3 is TGTGCCAGCAGCTTAGAGGAATACAATGAGCAGTTCTTC. Its translation: CASSLEEYNEQFF.

V is TRBV10-3 and J is TRBJ2-1; D ambiguous. V gave up 2 bases and J gave up 0 bases, with 14 bases separating them. Looked up from germline, CDR1 is ENHRY and CDR2 is SYGVKD. The CDR3 is made up of 17 amino acids. CDR3 DNA sequence: TGTGCCATCAGTGAGATCGTTTTTGTGGGCTCCTACAATGAGCAGTTCTTC. This gives the protein CAISEIVFVGSYNEQFF.